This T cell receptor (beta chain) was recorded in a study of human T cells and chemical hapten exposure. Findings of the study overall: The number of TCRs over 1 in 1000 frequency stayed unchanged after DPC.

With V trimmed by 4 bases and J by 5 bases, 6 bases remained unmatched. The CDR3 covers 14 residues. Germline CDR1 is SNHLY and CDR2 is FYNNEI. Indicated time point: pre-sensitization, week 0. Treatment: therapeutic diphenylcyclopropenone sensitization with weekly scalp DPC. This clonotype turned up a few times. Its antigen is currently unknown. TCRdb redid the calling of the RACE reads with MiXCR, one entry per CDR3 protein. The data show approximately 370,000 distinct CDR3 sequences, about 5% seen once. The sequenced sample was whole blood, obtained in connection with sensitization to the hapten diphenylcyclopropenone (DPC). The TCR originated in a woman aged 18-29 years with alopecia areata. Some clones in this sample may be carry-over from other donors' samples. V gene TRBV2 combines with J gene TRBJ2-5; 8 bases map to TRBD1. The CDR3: CASSVGRGHETQYF. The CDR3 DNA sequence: TGTGCCAGCAGTGTCGGCAGGGGGCACGAGACCCAGTACTTC.